A single sample gave rise to the 6 T cell receptor beta chains below, sequenced in a study of T cell responses to AZD1222 COVID-19 vaccine. Using immunoSEQ multiplex PCR, the repertoire was profiled, and TCRdb retains in-frame clones only, with some absent. The table includes 180,000 or so clones, roughly 91% detected once. The sample was peripheral blood, taken on day 0 of AZD1222 vaccination. All receptors come from an adult in good health.

The genes are TRBV30 and TRBJ2-1; D could derive from TRBD1 or TRBD2 (5 bases each). The V gene lost 3 bases and the J gene lost 10 bases, with 16 bases spanning the gap. CDR3 size: 13 residues. Germline V lookup: CDR1 GTSNPN, CDR2 SVGIG (reference sequence). In DNA form, the CDR3 reads TGTGCCTGGAGCAAGGGGACCCTAGGGGAGCAGTTCTTC. Protein product: CAWSKGTLGEQFF.

The V call is TRBV5-1, the J call TRBJ2-2; D remains ambiguous. The CDR3 contains 16 residues. V was pared by 0 bases and J by 1 base, with 10 bases between. Germline values: CDR1 SGHRS, CDR2 YFSETQ. CDR3 nucleotides: TGCGCCAGCAGCTTGGGGCATCGGTTGAACACCGGGGAGCTGTTTTTT. This gives the protein CASSLGHRLNTGELFF.

The V gene is TRBV10-1, the J gene TRBJ2-1; 8 nucleotides align to TRBD1. CDR3 length: 14 residues. Germline V gives CDR1 WNHNN, CDR2 SYGVQD (reference sequence). Trimming cost V 4 bases and J 9 bases; bases outside gene matches: 8. Written as DNA, the CDR3 is TGCGCCAGCAGTGCTCCCGGGACAGGAGGTGAGCAGTTCTTC. It yields the protein CASSAPGTGGEQFF.

This chain joins TRBV30 and TRBJ1-3; D is perhaps TRBD1 (6 bases). Germline V gene lookup returns CDR1 GTSNPN and CDR2 SVGIG (reference sequence). Trimming stripped 5 bases from V and 0 bases from J, with 11 bases between. The CDR3 is 14 amino acids. Here the CDR3 reads CAWATGHSGNTIYF. The CDR3 DNA reads TGTGCCTGGGCGACGGGACACTCTGGAAACACCATATATTTT.

This chain links TRBV4-2 with TRBJ1-1; D is possibly TRBD1 (6 bases). The CDR3 length is 14 residues. Germline lookup yields CDR1 LGHNA and CDR2 YNFKEQ. Trimming removed 0 bases from V and 1 base from J, with 6 bases in between. Written as DNA, the CDR3 is TGTGCCAGCAGCCAAGAAGGGGGGAACACTGAAGCTTTCTTT. Translation gives CASSQEGGNTEAFF.

The chain has TRBV12-3 or TRBV12-4 and TRBJ1-4; D is undetermined. The CDR3 runs 12 residues. The germline V and J ends were trimmed by 3 bases and 6 bases, with 5 bases remaining between them. DNA of the CDR3: TGTGCCAGCAGTTTTCTAGATGAAAAACTGTTTTTT. Protein sequence: CASSFLDEKLFF.